This paragraph reports one TCR beta chain. Original handling: Estimation of nucleated cell counts was performed using reference gene primer amplification. Measured with immunoSEQ multiplex PCR; TCRdb has only the in-frame clones, and not every one. V and J calls and clone size are as listed in that table; D and trimming were resolved from the DNA. Seen here are roughly 32,000 clones, about nine tenths observed once, and the top ten hold roughly an eighth. The CDR3 spans 15 residues. V shed 1 base and J 9 bases; nucleotides not matched to a gene: 9. Germline CDR1 reads SGHTA; CDR2 reads FQGNSA. This record belongs to a study of blood T cell repertoires in COVID-19.

This receptor was obtained from a man in his 60s with active COVID-19. The sequenced material came from peripheral blood. The chain combines TRBV7-2 with TRBJ2-3, with 8 bases aligning to TRBD2. As DNA, the CDR3 is TGTGCCAGCAGCTTAGGCGGGGGGCCTCGGGGCACGCAGTATTTT. It codes for CASSLGGGPRGTQYF.